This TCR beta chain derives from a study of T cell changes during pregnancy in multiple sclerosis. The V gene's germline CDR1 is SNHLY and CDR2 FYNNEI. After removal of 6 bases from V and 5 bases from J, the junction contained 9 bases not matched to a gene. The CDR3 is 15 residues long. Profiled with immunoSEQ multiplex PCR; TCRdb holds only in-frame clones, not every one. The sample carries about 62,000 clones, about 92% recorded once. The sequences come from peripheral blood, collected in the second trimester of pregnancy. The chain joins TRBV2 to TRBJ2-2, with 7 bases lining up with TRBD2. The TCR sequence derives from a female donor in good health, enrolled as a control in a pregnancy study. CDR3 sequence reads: CASRSGGSGTGELFF. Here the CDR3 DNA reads TGTGCCAGCAGGTCCGGCGGGAGTGGAACCGGGGAGCTGTTTTTT. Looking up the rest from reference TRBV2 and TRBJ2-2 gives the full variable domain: EPEVTQTPSHQVTQMGQEVILRCVPISNHLYFYWYRQILGQKVEFLVSFYNNEISEKSEIFDDQFSVERPDGSNFTLKIRSTKLEDSAMYFCASRSGGSGTGELFFGEGSRLTVL.